The rows below give T cell receptor beta chains drawn from one sample of a study of T cells in localized non-small cell lung cancer. Assay used: immunoSEQ multiplex PCR; TCRdb lists only in-frame clones, some missing. The table records some 21,000 clones, 75% to 90% of them present only once. The specimen comprised peripheral blood, sampled before any cancer treatment. Every receptor here comes from a man aged 35-75 years with stage I lung adenocarcinoma. CDR3s include the opening cysteine and the closing phenylalanine or tryptophan. Fields, in order: clone size, D gene, V gene, J gene, CDR3 length, CDR3 protein, CDR3 DNA. The D gene is left open where the match is weak. Clone size is stated in some rows and not others, as once, few, many or a class when expanded.

clone size: .
D gene: TRBD2
V gene: TRBV13
J gene: TRBJ2-7
CDR3 length: 15
CDR3 protein: CASSSPGSGGREQYF
CDR3 DNA: TGTGCCAGCAGCTCCCCCGGTAGCGGGGGACGGGAGCAGTACTTC

clone size: .
D gene: .
V gene: TRBV15
J gene: TRBJ2-3
CDR3 length: 13
CDR3 protein: CATSREVGDTQYF
CDR3 DNA: TGTGCCACCAGCAGAGAAGTTGGAGATACGCAGTATTTT

clone size: .
D gene: .
V gene: TRBV6-1
J gene: TRBJ2-1
CDR3 length: 16
CDR3 protein: CASSETLALKSVEQFF
CDR3 DNA: TGTGCCAGCAGTGAAACACTAGCCCTAAAATCAGTCGAGCAGTTCTTC

clone size: once
D gene: TRBD2
V gene: TRBV11-3
J gene: TRBJ2-2
CDR3 length: 18
CDR3 protein: CASSSRLGSGGGHGELFF
CDR3 DNA: TGTGCCAGCAGCTCCCGATTAGGGAGCGGGGGAGGCCACGGGGAGCTGTTTTTT

clone size: .
D gene: .
V gene: TRBV10-3
J gene: TRBJ1-2
CDR3 length: 13
CDR3 protein: CAISEPPNYGYTF
CDR3 DNA: TGTGCCATCAGTGAGCCCCCTAACTATGGCTACACCTTC

clone size: .
D gene: .
V gene: TRBV6-1
J gene: TRBJ1-3
CDR3 length: 13
CDR3 protein: CASRAGAGNTIYF
CDR3 DNA: TGTGCCAGCCGAGCAGGGGCTGGAAACACCATATATTTT

clone size: .
D gene: .
V gene: TRBV29-1
J gene: TRBJ2-1
CDR3 length: 13
CDR3 protein: CSLISQGYNEQFF
CDR3 DNA: TGCAGCCTCATATCTCAAGGGTACAATGAGCAGTTCTTC

clone size: .
D gene: .
V gene: TRBV5-1
J gene: TRBJ1-5
CDR3 length: 15
CDR3 protein: CASSLGGWDNQPQHF
CDR3 DNA: TGCGCCAGCAGCCTGGGGGGTTGGGATAATCAGCCCCAGCATTTT

clone size: .
D gene: .
V gene: TRBV25-1
J gene: TRBJ1-1
CDR3 length: 10
CDR3 protein: CASMLDEAFF
CDR3 DNA: TGTGCCAGCATGTTGGATGAAGCTTTCTTT

clone size: .
D gene: TRBD2
V gene: TRBV27
J gene: TRBJ2-7
CDR3 length: 15
CDR3 protein: CASSLSTSGTYEQYF
CDR3 DNA: TGTGCCAGCAGTTTATCGACTAGCGGAACCTACGAGCAGTACTTC

clone size: .
D gene: .
V gene: TRBV5-1
J gene: TRBJ2-5
CDR3 length: 15
CDR3 protein: CASTAYSSGVETQYF
CDR3 DNA: TGCGCCAGCACAGCATATAGCTCTGGGGTAGAGACCCAGTACTTC

clone size: .
D gene: TRBD2
V gene: TRBV29-1
J gene: TRBJ2-2
CDR3 length: 16
CDR3 protein: CSADRTSGGNRGELFF
CDR3 DNA: TGCAGCGCCGACCGGACTAGCGGGGGTAACAGAGGGGAGCTGTTTTTT

clone size: .
D gene: .
V gene: TRBV7-8
J gene: TRBJ2-7
CDR3 length: 20
CDR3 protein: CASWSSLMDPQGFRPWEQYF
CDR3 DNA: TGTGCCAGCTGGAGCAGCTTAATGGATCCCCAGGGATTCAGGCCGTGGGAGCAGTACTTC

clone size: .
D gene: .
V gene: TRBV25-1
J gene: TRBJ2-7
CDR3 length: 14
CDR3 protein: CASSASGFSHEQYF
CDR3 DNA: TGTGCCAGCAGTGCATCAGGATTCAGCCACGAGCAGTACTTC

clone size: .
D gene: .
V gene: TRBV30
J gene: TRBJ1-2
CDR3 length: 12
CDR3 protein: CAWNRQFDGYTF
CDR3 DNA: TGTGCCTGGAATCGGCAGTTTGATGGCTACACCTTC

clone size: .
D gene: .
V gene: TRBV7-6
J gene: TRBJ1-1
CDR3 length: 14
CDR3 protein: CASSPDRSNTEAFF
CDR3 DNA: TGTGCCAGCAGCCCCGACAGGTCGAACACTGAAGCTTTCTTT

clone size: .
D gene: .
V gene: TRBV5-1
J gene: TRBJ2-2
CDR3 length: 14
CDR3 protein: CASSLAGDTGELFF
CDR3 DNA: TGCGCCAGCAGCTTGGCCGGGGACACCGGGGAGCTGTTTTTT

clone size: once
D gene: TRBD1
V gene: TRBV6-9
J gene: TRBJ1-5
CDR3 length: 15
CDR3 protein: CASIDRADSNQPQHF
CDR3 DNA: TGTGCCAGCATTGACAGGGCGGATAGCAATCAGCCCCAGCATTTT

clone size: .
D gene: TRBD1
V gene: TRBV28
J gene: TRBJ1-5
CDR3 length: 13
CDR3 protein: CAHRGAANQPQHF
CDR3 DNA: TGTGCCCACAGGGGTGCGGCCAATCAGCCCCAGCATTTT

clone size: .
D gene: .
V gene: TRBV19
J gene: TRBJ1-1
CDR3 length: 16
CDR3 protein: CASSMGQKWTNTEAFF
CDR3 DNA: TGTGCCAGTAGTATGGGGCAGAAGTGGACCAACACTGAAGCTTTCTTT

clone size: .
D gene: .
V gene: TRBV28
J gene: TRBJ2-5
CDR3 length: 15
CDR3 protein: CASGEVAPLQETQYF
CDR3 DNA: TGTGCCAGCGGGGAAGTCGCCCCTCTTCAAGAGACCCAGTACTTC

clone size: .
D gene: .
V gene: TRBV4-1
J gene: TRBJ2-7
CDR3 length: 17
CDR3 protein: CASSQEQVTAGSYEQYF
CDR3 DNA: TGCGCCAGCAGCCAAGAACAGGTGACGGCGGGAAGCTACGAGCAGTACTTC

clone size: once
D gene: .
V gene: TRBV18
J gene: TRBJ1-1
CDR3 length: 17
CDR3 protein: CASSPVLRARGNTEAFF
CDR3 DNA: TGTGCCAGCTCGCCTGTCCTTCGGGCTAGGGGGAACACTGAAGCTTTCTTT

clone size: .
D gene: .
V gene: TRBV27
J gene: TRBJ1-2
CDR3 length: 14
CDR3 protein: CASGLLWDAGGYTF
CDR3 DNA: TGTGCCAGCGGGCTACTCTGGGACGCTGGAGGCTACACCTTC

clone size: .
D gene: TRBD2
V gene: TRBV7-2
J gene: TRBJ2-1
CDR3 length: 17
CDR3 protein: CASSWTSAGSSYNEQFF
CDR3 DNA: TGTGCCAGCAGCTGGACTAGCGCAGGTAGCTCCTACAATGAGCAGTTCTTC

clone size: once
D gene: TRBD1
V gene: TRBV7-9
J gene: TRBJ2-5
CDR3 length: 15
CDR3 protein: CASSPRRAGGETQYF
CDR3 DNA: TGTGCCAGCAGCCCCCGGCGGGCAGGGGGAGAGACCCAGTACTTC

clone size: few
D gene: .
V gene: TRBV9
J gene: TRBJ2-3
CDR3 length: 15
CDR3 protein: CASSVMGIPTDTQYF
CDR3 DNA: TGTGCCAGCAGCGTAATGGGGATCCCCACAGATACGCAGTATTTT

clone size: once
D gene: TRBD2
V gene: TRBV5-1
J gene: TRBJ2-7
CDR3 length: 14
CDR3 protein: CASSLDGAGGEQYF
CDR3 DNA: TGCGCCAGCAGCTTGGACGGGGCGGGGGGCGAGCAGTACTTC

clone size: .
D gene: TRBD1
V gene: TRBV7-2
J gene: TRBJ2-3
CDR3 length: 17
CDR3 protein: CASSLAGGDGSTDTQYF
CDR3 DNA: TGTGCCAGCAGCTTAGCAGGGGGCGACGGGTCCACAGATACGCAGTATTTT

clone size: .
D gene: TRBD1
V gene: TRBV5-1
J gene: TRBJ1-1
CDR3 length: 18
CDR3 protein: CASSPRPSTGGGDTEAFF
CDR3 DNA: TGCGCCAGCAGCCCCCGACCCTCCACAGGGGGAGGAGACACTGAAGCTTTCTTT

clone size: .
D gene: .
V gene: TRBV6-6
J gene: TRBJ1-1
CDR3 length: 13
CDR3 protein: CASSYERNTEAFF
CDR3 DNA: TGTGCCAGCAGTTACGAGAGGAACACTGAAGCTTTCTTT

clone size: .
D gene: TRBD1
V gene: TRBV5-8
J gene: TRBJ1-2
CDR3 length: 15
CDR3 protein: CASSLERDRGWGYTF
CDR3 DNA: TGTGCCAGCAGCTTGGAACGGGACAGGGGTTGGGGCTACACCTTC

clone size: .
D gene: .
V gene: TRBV30
J gene: TRBJ1-3
CDR3 length: 12
CDR3 protein: CAWTRSGNTIYF
CDR3 DNA: TGTGCCTGGACTCGCTCTGGAAACACCATATATTTT

clone size: .
D gene: .
V gene: TRBV7-3
J gene: TRBJ2-2
CDR3 length: 15
CDR3 protein: CASSLRGSGGGELFF
CDR3 DNA: TGTGCCAGCAGCTTACGTGGTAGCGGTGGCGGGGAGCTGTTTTTT

clone size: .
D gene: TRBD2
V gene: TRBV18
J gene: TRBJ2-7
CDR3 length: 16
CDR3 protein: CASSPYAAGGTYEQYF
CDR3 DNA: TGTGCCAGCTCACCATATGCGGCGGGGGGGACCTACGAGCAGTACTTC

clone size: .
D gene: TRBD1
V gene: TRBV2
J gene: TRBJ1-6
CDR3 length: 15
CDR3 protein: CASSARTGGNSPLHF
CDR3 DNA: TGTGCCAGCAGTGCCCGGACAGGGGGAAATTCACCCCTCCACTTT

clone size: .
D gene: TRBD1
V gene: TRBV6-1
J gene: TRBJ1-1
CDR3 length: 14
CDR3 protein: CASSWDSLNTEAFF
CDR3 DNA: TGTGCCAGCAGTTGGGACAGTTTGAACACTGAAGCTTTCTTT

clone size: .
D gene: .
V gene: TRBV10-3
J gene: TRBJ1-2
CDR3 length: 14
CDR3 protein: CAISESPGNYGYTF
CDR3 DNA: TGTGCCATCAGTGAGTCTCCGGGGAACTATGGCTACACCTTC

clone size: .
D gene: .
V gene: TRBV2
J gene: TRBJ2-7
CDR3 length: 14
CDR3 protein: CASSDPRQFYEQYF
CDR3 DNA: TGTGCCAGCAGTGATCCCCGGCAGTTCTACGAGCAGTACTTC

clone size: .
D gene: .
V gene: TRBV30
J gene: TRBJ2-7
CDR3 length: 15
CDR3 protein: CACTKPWPVSYEQYF
CDR3 DNA: TGTGCCTGCACCAAACCGTGGCCAGTCTCCTACGAGCAGTACTTC

clone size: once
D gene: TRBD1
V gene: TRBV6-1
J gene: TRBJ2-7
CDR3 length: 14
CDR3 protein: CASSLWTGEYEQYF
CDR3 DNA: TGTGCCAGCAGTCTCTGGACAGGGGAGTACGAGCAGTACTTC

clone size: .
D gene: .
V gene: TRBV11-2
J gene: TRBJ2-3
CDR3 length: 14
CDR3 protein: CASSLGGSLDTQYF
CDR3 DNA: TGTGCCAGCAGCTTAGGGGGAAGCCTAGATACGCAGTATTTT

clone size: once
D gene: TRBD1
V gene: TRBV19
J gene: TRBJ1-1
CDR3 length: 15
CDR3 protein: CASSAGGLGDTEAFF
CDR3 DNA: TGTGCCAGTAGTGCAGGGGGCTTAGGGGACACTGAAGCTTTCTTT

clone size: once
D gene: .
V gene: TRBV5-1
J gene: TRBJ1-1
CDR3 length: 14
CDR3 protein: CASSLGDRNTEAFF
CDR3 DNA: TGCGCCAGCAGCTTGGGAGACCGAAACACTGAAGCTTTCTTT

clone size: .
D gene: .
V gene: TRBV19
J gene: TRBJ2-4
CDR3 length: 12
CDR3 protein: CASEVAQGIQYF
CDR3 DNA: TGTGCCAGTGAGGTGGCCCAGGGCATTCAGTACTTC

clone size: .
D gene: TRBD2
V gene: TRBV10-2
J gene: TRBJ2-7
CDR3 length: 18
CDR3 protein: CASSGPSGGGPAFYEQYF
CDR3 DNA: TGCGCCAGCAGTGGGCCCTCGGGCGGGGGGCCCGCCTTCTACGAGCAGTACTTC

clone size: .
D gene: TRBD1
V gene: TRBV7-9
J gene: TRBJ1-2
CDR3 length: 15
CDR3 protein: CASSQFETGWYGYTF
CDR3 DNA: TGTGCCAGCAGCCAATTTGAGACAGGGTGGTATGGCTACACCTTC

clone size: once
D gene: TRBD1
V gene: TRBV11-2
J gene: TRBJ2-6
CDR3 length: 15
CDR3 protein: CASGNRGTGANVLTF
CDR3 DNA: TGTGCCAGCGGCAACAGGGGGACTGGGGCCAACGTCCTGACTTTC

clone size: .
D gene: .
V gene: TRBV19
J gene: TRBJ1-1
CDR3 length: 13
CDR3 protein: CASRLTENTEAFF
CDR3 DNA: TGTGCCAGTAGGTTGACAGAGAACACTGAAGCTTTCTTT

clone size: .
D gene: .
V gene: TRBV27
J gene: TRBJ2-3
CDR3 length: 14
CDR3 protein: CASSLGASTDTQYF
CDR3 DNA: TGTGCCAGCAGTTTGGGGGCTAGCACAGATACGCAGTATTTT

clone size: .
D gene: .
V gene: TRBV7-8
J gene: TRBJ2-2
CDR3 length: 14
CDR3 protein: CASSLGYRTGELFF
CDR3 DNA: TGTGCCAGCAGCTTGGGCTATCGCACCGGGGAGCTGTTTTTT

clone size: once
D gene: .
V gene: TRBV9
J gene: TRBJ2-3
CDR3 length: 16
CDR3 protein: CASTKNSREFTDTQYF
CDR3 DNA: TGTGCCAGCACCAAGAACAGCCGGGAGTTTACAGATACGCAGTATTTT

clone size: .
D gene: .
V gene: TRBV7-2
J gene: TRBJ1-5
CDR3 length: 17
CDR3 protein: CASSLEGVSGLGQPQHF
CDR3 DNA: TGTGCCAGCAGCTTAGAAGGGGTGTCAGGGCTGGGTCAGCCCCAGCATTTT